This T cell receptor beta chain was obtained from a study of vaccination and CD4 T cells after COVID-19. Study background: Each control culture was treated with a CEFX pool, an HIV-1 Nef pool, or no peptide.

The CDR3 sequence is 17 residues long. Germline CDR1 and CDR2: SGHAT and FQNNGV. J lost 2 bases, V lost 4 bases, and 4 bases had no gene match. As for this clonotype: Antigen unknown.

Cultured CD4+ T-cell DNA underwent Oncomine TCR Beta short-read sequencing. From the PCR reads, TCRdb called clonotypes with MiXCR, one entry per CDR3 protein. The sample yields approximately 16,000 distinct CDR3 sequences, 48% seen once. The study, taken as a whole, reports: Researchers report that 304 of 307 vaccine-specific clones in convalescent patients proved spike mono-reactive.

Treatment: roughly ten-day PBMC culture with coronavirus spike peptide pools or control peptides (ViraFEST assay). This clonotype originated in a human donor who had recovered from COVID-19. The rearrangement joins TRBV11-2 to TRBJ2-2; 13 positions match TRBD2. Sequencing was done on a sample of CD4+ T cells from blood, cultured in vitro. CDR3 DNA sequence: TGTGCCAGCAGCTCGGGACTAGCGGGACTTAACACCGGGGAGCTGTTTTTT. Encoded protein: CASSSGLAGLNTGELFF.